The 19 T cell receptor beta chains given below trace back to one sample, sequenced in a study of neoadjuvant anti-PD-1 for oral cavity cancer (dated by TCRdb to about 2021). The receptor library was made with the immunoSEQ multiplex PCR assay. TCRdb carries this immuneACCESS record with in-frame sequences only. Its versions omit some clonotypes, under half of them owing to an unresolved V gene in the studies checked, with the rest unexplained. Counted in this sample were just over 6,500 clones; 47% of them appeared once. The ten most abundant clones make up roughly a quarter of the sample. This sample's time point label indicates: before neoadjuvant nivolumab. The sequencing used tumor tissue, collected before nivolumab (anti-PD-1) treatment. These receptors originate from a person between 40 and 85 years old with oral cavity squamous cell carcinoma.

This clone came up a few times. The chain combines TRBV7-3 with TRBJ1-3; perhaps TRBD1 as D (5 bases). Trimming removed 2 bases at V and 4 bases at J, with 12 bases between. Germline V gene lookup returns CDR1 SGHTA and CDR2 FQGTGA. This CDR3 contains 15 residues. As DNA, the CDR3 is TGTGCCAGCAGCTTACAGGCGGGGGTCGGAAACACCATATATTTT. It codes for CASSLQAGVGNTIYF.

This clone was picked up one time. DNA of the CDR3: TGCAGCGCTCATTTTAAGGACTCCGGGACAGTGGGGGATGGCAATCAGCCCCAGCATTTT. Translating gives CSAHFKDSGTVGDGNQPQHF. The genes are TRBV29-1 and TRBJ1-5; the match to TRBD1 covers 7 bases. The CDR3 covers 20 residues. CDR1 and CDR2 (germline): SQVTM, ANQGSEA. V lost 7 bases to trimming and J lost 2 bases; unmatched junction nucleotides: 26. Full variable domain (missing parts from reference TRBV29-1 and TRBJ1-5): SAVISQKPSRDICQRGTSLTIQCQVDSQVTMMFWYRQQPGQSLTLIATANQGSEATYESGFVIDKFPISRPNLTFSTLTVSNMSPEDSSIYLCSAHFKDSGTVGDGNQPQHFGDGTRLSIL.

This clone was detected only a few times. The chain has TRBV30 and TRBJ2-7; D is unclear. V lost 4 bases to trimming and J lost 0 bases, with 13 bases between them. Germline values: CDR1 GTSNPN, CDR2 SVGIG (reference sequence). This CDR3 spans 14 amino acids. The CDR3 reads CAWKRVGSSYEQYF. Here the CDR3 DNA reads TGTGCCTGGAAACGGGTGGGCAGCTCCTACGAGCAGTACTTC.

The V call is TRBV6-5, the J call TRBJ2-3; 16 positions agree with TRBD2. V gave up 5 bases and J gave up 4 bases; unmatched junction bases: 0. The germline V gene has CDR1 MNHEY and CDR2 SVGAGI. The length of the CDR3 is 15 residues. The CDR3 loop reads CASSGTSGGADTQYF. The CDR3 nucleotides are TGTGCCAGCAGTGGGACTAGCGGGGGGGCAGATACGCAGTATTTT.

This sequence joins TRBV2 and TRBJ1-1; 7 bases map to TRBD1. Trimming cost V 3 bases and J 3 bases; bases outside gene matches: 4. Germline-derived CDR1 and CDR2 are SNHLY and FYNNEI. The CDR3 sequence is 14 residues long. CDR3 in amino acids: CASSDRDSYTEAFF. CDR3 DNA sequence: TGTGCCAGCAGTGATCGGGACAGTTACACTGAAGCTTTCTTT.

This clone was counted between two and nine times. The V gene is TRBV7-8, the J gene TRBJ2-7; tentatively, D is TRBD2 (5 bases). The V gene's germline CDR1 is SGHVS and CDR2 FQNEAQ. CDR3 length: 15 residues. V was trimmed by 5 bases and J by 5 bases, leaving 19 bases between them. The CDR3 DNA reads TGTGCCAGCAGCCAGACCGGGGTCCTCGGGCACGAGCAGTACTTC. Residues: CASSQTGVLGHEQYF. The full variable domain, with the rest looked up from reference TRBV7-8 and TRBJ2-7, is GAGVSQSPRYKVAKRGQDVALRCDPISGHVSLFWYQQALGQGPEFLTYFQNEAQLDKSGLPSDRFFAERPEGSVSTLKIQRTQQEDSAVYLCASSQTGVLGHEQYFGPGTRLTVT.

This chain joins TRBV5-6 and TRBJ2-3; tentative D call: TRBD1 (5 bases). Germline CDR1 is SGHDT and CDR2 is YYEEEE. The CDR3 contains 16 residues. V lost 3 bases and J 0 bases, leaving 14 bases between the germline ends. CDR3 region: CASSWGQPTSTDTQYF. CDR3 nucleotides: TGTGCCAGCAGCTGGGGCCAGCCTACTAGCACAGATACGCAGTATTTT.

The chain employs TRBV6-1 and TRBJ1-2; D remains ambiguous. The CDR3 contains 14 residues. Looked up from germline, CDR1 is MNHNS and CDR2 is SASEGT. V was clipped by 4 bases and J by 4 bases, with 13 bases between them. The CDR3 is CASSARESGYGYTF. For the CDR3, the DNA is TGTGCCAGCAGTGCGAGGGAATCCGGCTATGGCTACACCTTC.

The sample holds a few counts of this clone. The CDR3 nucleotides are TGTGCCAGCAGCTCAAGGGCTAGCGGCCTCACAGATACGCAGTATTTT. Translating it yields CASSSRASGLTDTQYF. V usage is TRBV7-2 and J usage is TRBJ2-3, with TRBD2 matching 7 bases. CDR3 length equals 16 residues. CDR1 SGHTA and CDR2 FQGNSA come from the germline V gene. V lost 4 bases to trimming and J lost 2 bases; unmatched junction nucleotides: 9.

This rearrangement joins TRBV19 to TRBJ1-4; possible D gene TRBD1, 5 bases. The V and J ends lost 3 bases and 6 bases respectively, with 14 bases between them. The germline CDR1 and CDR2 sequences are LNHDA and SQIVND (reference sequence). The CDR3 sequence is 15 residues long. CDR3: CASSIGGRSDEKLFF. The CDR3 coding sequence is TGTGCCAGTAGTATCGGGGGGAGATCGGATGAAAAACTGTTTTTT.

The V gene is TRBV7-8, the J gene TRBJ1-5, with D uncertain. V was shortened by 1 base and J by 1 base, with 8 bases between the two germline ends. Per the germline V gene, CDR1 is SGHVS and CDR2 is FQNEAQ. The CDR3 runs 15 residues. CDR3 sequence: CASSLEVLSNQPQHF. The CDR3 DNA reads TGTGCCAGCAGCTTAGAGGTTTTGAGCAATCAGCCCCAGCATTTT.

This clone was seen only a few times. The genes are TRBV15 and TRBJ1-5, with a weak D call TRBD1 (5 bases). CDR3 length equals 12 residues. The V and J ends lost 5 bases and 5 bases respectively, with 7 bases between them. The germline CDR1 and CDR2 sequences are LNHNV and YYDKDF (reference sequence). The CDR3: CATSGRDQPQHF. CDR3 sequence (DNA): TGTGCCACCAGCGGCAGGGATCAGCCCCAGCATTTT.

By proportion, this clone is medium-sized. This chain connects TRBV27 to TRBJ2-1; no reliable D call. Trimming removed 2 bases from V and 5 bases from J, with 13 bases in between. Germline loops: CDR1 MNHEY, CDR2 SMNVEV (reference sequence). This CDR3 is built from 15 residues. The CDR3: CASSLGSVWDNEQFF. The CDR3 DNA sequence: TGTGCCAGCAGTTTAGGCAGCGTATGGGACAATGAGCAGTTCTTC.

This clone has a handful of counts. The chain links TRBV6-1 to TRBJ2-5, with 8 bases that match TRBD2. V dropped 0 bases and J dropped 5; count of bases not matched to a gene: 8. CDR1 and CDR2 (germline): MNHNS, SASEGT. The CDR3 sequence is 16 residues long. This CDR3 is CASSEATGGVSETQYF. The CDR3 DNA reads as TGTGCCAGCAGTGAAGCGACCGGGGGGGTTTCGGAGACCCAGTACTTC.

The genes are TRBV19 and TRBJ2-1; D remains unclear. CDR1 is LNHDA and CDR2 is SQIVND in the germline V gene (reference sequence). V was trimmed by 6 bases and J by 4 bases, leaving 19 bases between them. The CDR3 covers 16 residues. The CDR3 loop reads CASSALIREYYNEQFF. CDR3 sequence (DNA): TGTGCCAGTAGCGCACTCATAAGAGAATATTACAATGAGCAGTTCTTC.

The rearrangement links TRBV10-3 to TRBJ1-2; 8 bases map to TRBD1. Germline V gene data show CDR1 as ENHRY and CDR2 as SYGVKD. Trimming removed 7 bases from V and 3 bases from J; junction bases left unmatched: 4. The CDR3 runs to 13 residues. CDR3 nucleotides: TGTGCCATCACCCCGGACAGGGACTATGGCTACACCTTC. Protein sequence: CAITPDRDYGYTF.

A few counts support this clone. The chain combines TRBV27 with TRBJ2-5; TRBD1 might be the D (6 bases). V lost 4 bases to trimming and J lost 1 base, with 13 bases between them. Germline lookup yields CDR1 MNHEY and CDR2 SMNVEV (reference sequence). This CDR3 contains 15 residues. The CDR3 sequence is CASSSWGRGQETQYF. As DNA, the CDR3 is TGTGCCAGCAGTTCCTGGGGGCGCGGCCAAGAGACCCAGTACTTC.

This clone appeared a few times. This chain uses TRBV7-9 with TRBJ1-1, with D perhaps matching TRBD1 (6 bases). Germline V CDR1 and CDR2: SEHNR, FQNEAQ (reference sequence). V was trimmed by 4 bases and J by 6 bases, leaving 18 bases between them. This CDR3 has 15 residues. The CDR3 protein is CASSSSVVGASEAFF. In DNA form, the CDR3 reads TGTGCCAGCAGCTCCTCGGTGGTGGGGGCTTCTGAAGCTTTCTTT.

The chain combines TRBV4-3 with TRBJ2-1, with a weak D call TRBD2 (7 bases). The germline V gene has CDR1 LGHNA and CDR2 YSLEER. V shed 4 bases and J shed 7 bases, with 17 bases lying between them. The CDR3 consists of 15 residues. The DNA for the CDR3 is TGCGCCAGCAGCCGGTCCTTTGGGGGGGCGAATGAGCAGTTCTTC. It codes for CASSRSFGGANEQFF.